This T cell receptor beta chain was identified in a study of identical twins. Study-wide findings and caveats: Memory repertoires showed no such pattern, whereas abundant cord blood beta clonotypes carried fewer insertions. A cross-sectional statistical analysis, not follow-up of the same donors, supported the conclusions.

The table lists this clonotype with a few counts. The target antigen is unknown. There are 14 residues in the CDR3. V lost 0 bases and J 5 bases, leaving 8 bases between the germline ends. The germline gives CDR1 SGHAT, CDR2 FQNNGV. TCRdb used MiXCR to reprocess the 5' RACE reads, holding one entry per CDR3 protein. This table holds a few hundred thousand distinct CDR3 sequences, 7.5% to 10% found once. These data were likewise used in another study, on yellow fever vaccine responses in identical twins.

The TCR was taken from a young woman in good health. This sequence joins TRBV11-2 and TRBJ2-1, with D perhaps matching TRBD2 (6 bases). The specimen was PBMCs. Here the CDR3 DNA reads TGTGCCAGCAGCTTAGATCCTAGCGACAATGAGCAGTTCTTC. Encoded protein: CASSLDPSDNEQFF.